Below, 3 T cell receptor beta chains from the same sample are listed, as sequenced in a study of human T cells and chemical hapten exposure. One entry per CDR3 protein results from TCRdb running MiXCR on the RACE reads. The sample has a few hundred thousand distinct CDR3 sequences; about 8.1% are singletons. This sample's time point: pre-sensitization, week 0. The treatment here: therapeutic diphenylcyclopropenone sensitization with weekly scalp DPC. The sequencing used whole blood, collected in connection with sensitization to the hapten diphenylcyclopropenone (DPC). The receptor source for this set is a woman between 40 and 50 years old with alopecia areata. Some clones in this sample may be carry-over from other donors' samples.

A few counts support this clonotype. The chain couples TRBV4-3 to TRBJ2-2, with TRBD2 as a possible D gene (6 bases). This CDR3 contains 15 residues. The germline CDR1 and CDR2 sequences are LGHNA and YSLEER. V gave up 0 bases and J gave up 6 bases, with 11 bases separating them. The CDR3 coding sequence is TGCGCCAGCAGCCAAGAAAAGCCGGGAGCCGGGGAGCTGTTTTTT. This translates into CASSQEKPGAGELFF.

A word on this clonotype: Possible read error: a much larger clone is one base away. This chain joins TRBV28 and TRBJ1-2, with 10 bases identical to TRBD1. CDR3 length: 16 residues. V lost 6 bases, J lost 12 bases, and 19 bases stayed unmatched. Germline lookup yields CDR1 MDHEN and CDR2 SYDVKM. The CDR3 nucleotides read TGTGCCAGCAGACAAGCTTCAGGGACAGGGGACGGAGGCCACACCTTC. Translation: CASRQASGTGDGGHTF.

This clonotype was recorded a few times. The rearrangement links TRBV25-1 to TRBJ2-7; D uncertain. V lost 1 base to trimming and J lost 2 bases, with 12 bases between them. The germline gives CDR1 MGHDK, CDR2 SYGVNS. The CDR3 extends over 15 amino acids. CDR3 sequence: CASSEWNRDPYEQYF. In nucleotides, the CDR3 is TGTGCCAGCAGTGAATGGAACAGAGACCCCTACGAGCAGTACTTC.